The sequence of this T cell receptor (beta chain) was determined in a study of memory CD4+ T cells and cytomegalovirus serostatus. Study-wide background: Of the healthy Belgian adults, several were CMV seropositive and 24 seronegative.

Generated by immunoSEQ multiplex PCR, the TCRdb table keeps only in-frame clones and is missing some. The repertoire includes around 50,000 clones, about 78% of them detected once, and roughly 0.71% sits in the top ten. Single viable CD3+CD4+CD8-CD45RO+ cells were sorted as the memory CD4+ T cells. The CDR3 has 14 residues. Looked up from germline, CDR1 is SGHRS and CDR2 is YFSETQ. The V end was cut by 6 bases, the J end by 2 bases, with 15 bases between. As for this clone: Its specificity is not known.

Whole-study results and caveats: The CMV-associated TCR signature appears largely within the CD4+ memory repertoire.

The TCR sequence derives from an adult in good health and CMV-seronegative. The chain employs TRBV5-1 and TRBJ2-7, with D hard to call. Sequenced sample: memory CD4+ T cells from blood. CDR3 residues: CASKNLPATYEQYF. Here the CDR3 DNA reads TGCGCCAGCAAAAATTTACCGGCAACCTACGAGCAGTACTTC.